This T cell receptor (beta chain) is from a study of T cells in Graves' hyperthyroidism and ophthalmopathy. RNA transcripts were the template for amplifying TCR beta CDR3 regions. The TCR CDR3 was amplified in a first-round RT-PCR using the HTBI primer set. MiXCR, applied by TCRdb to the multiplex PCR reads, yields one record per CDR3 protein. The profile covers approximately 640,000 distinct CDR3 sequences, with approximately 15% appearing a single time and 15% to 17% taken by the ten largest. This CDR3 is 14 amino acids long. Germline trimming cut 7 bases from V and 0 bases from J; bases unmatched to any gene: 6. CDR1 and CDR2 from the germline V gene are SQVTM and ANQGSEA. It was considered stable Graves' hyperthyroidism when ophthalmopathy did not progress within 18 months. Subjects aged 18 to 65 presented with newly diagnosed hyperthyroidism of less than 2 months' duration. Uncontrolled infection, other autoimmune disease, pregnancy or lactation excluded patients.

V is TRBV29-1 and J is TRBJ2-1; the match to TRBD1 covers 7 bases. The origin of this receptor is a man aged 50 or older with Graves' hyperthyroidism. Sequenced material: blood. The CDR3 nucleotides are TGCAGCGCCGAGGACAGGAGCTCCTACAATGAGCAGTTCTTC. Amino acids: CSAEDRSSYNEQFF.